The 17 T cell receptor beta chains below come from one sample, sequenced in a study of cytomegalovirus exposure and HLA in healthy donors. PCR was performed using 60 Vbeta and 13 Jbeta primers. The repertoire was sequenced with immunoSEQ multiplex PCR; TCRdb's copy has only in-frame clones and lacks some. Seen here are approximately 95,000 clones, just under 80% observed once, and the top ten hold roughly 3.9%. The sample taken for sequencing was PBMCs. These receptors were obtained from a woman aged 40 to 49 in good health and CMV-seropositive.

This clone came up a few times. For the CDR3, the DNA is TGTGCCAGCAGAGAGGGGACTAGCACGACCGGGGAGCTGTTTTTT. Translating gives CASREGTSTTGELFF. This chain links TRBV6-1 with TRBJ2-2; 9 bases fit TRBD2. The trim removed 6 bases at V and 5 bases at J, leaving 7 bases unmatched. CDR1 MNHNS and CDR2 SASEGT come from the germline V gene. The CDR3 is 15 residues long.

This clone was detected ten times or more. The sample has other DNA sequences that encode this CDR3 too. The V call is TRBV6-5, the J call TRBJ1-1; the D gene is possibly TRBD1 (5 bases). The V gene's germline CDR1 is MNHEY and CDR2 SVGAGI. CDR3 length: 12 amino acids. V lost 8 bases, J lost 1 base, and 8 bases lay in between. CDR3 sequence: CASRQQNTEAFF. In nucleotides, the CDR3 is TGTGCCAGCCGACAGCAGAACACTGAAGCTTTCTTT.

This sequence joins TRBV7-6 and TRBJ2-1; 12 nucleotides agree with TRBD2. The CDR3 is 16 amino acids. Germline V gives CDR1 SGHVS, CDR2 FNYEAQ. V was clipped by 4 bases and J by 7 bases; unmatched bases: 8. The DNA for the CDR3 is TGTGCCAGCAGCTCGCGACTAGCGGGAGTTAGAAATGAGCAGTTCTTC. Translation gives CASSSRLAGVRNEQFF.

The chain combines TRBV5-1 with TRBJ2-5, with D unresolved. The DNA end lines up better with TRBJ2-7; the J call may be wrong. The CDR3 extends over 12 amino acids. Germline-derived CDR1 and CDR2 are SGHRS and YFSETQ. Here the CDR3 reads CASRRGTYEQYF. The CDR3, as DNA: TGCGCCAGCAGGAGAGGAACCTACGAGCAGTACTTC.

The CDR3 coding sequence is TGCGCCAGCAGGACACAGGGGGCCACCCACGGGGAGCTGTTTTTT. Its translation: CASRTQGATHGELFF. The V gene is TRBV4-1, the J gene TRBJ2-2; 9 bases agree with TRBD1. The germline CDR1 and CDR2 sequences are MGHRA and YSYEKL. The CDR3 covers 15 residues. With 6 bases clipped from V and 7 bases from J, the junction kept 9 bases outside the gene matches.

The V call is TRBV4-2, the J call TRBJ2-2; D uncertain. Looked up from germline, CDR1 is LGHNA and CDR2 is YNFKEQ. Trimming took 0 bases from V and 4 from J, leaving 12 bases between them. The CDR3 has 16 residues. The CDR3 loop is CASSQELGSATGELFF. CDR3 DNA: TGTGCCAGCAGCCAAGAGCTGGGCTCAGCCACCGGGGAGCTGTTTTTT.

V is TRBV5-4 and J is TRBJ2-3; maybe TRBD2 (6 bases). The CDR3 is 13 residues long. Germline CDR1 and CDR2: SGHNT and YYREEE (reference sequence). The CDR3 loop is CGWMRGLTDTQYF. The CDR3 DNA sequence: TGTGGGTGGATGCGGGGACTCACAGATACGCAGTATTTT.

The chain recombines TRBV5-1 with TRBJ1-3; 9 bases align to TRBD1. V shed 4 bases and J 2 bases; nucleotides not matched to a gene: 4. Germline lookup yields CDR1 SGHRS and CDR2 YFSETQ. This CDR3 is built from 15 residues. The CDR3 region has the DNA TGCGCCAGCAGCGTGGACAGGGGAGCTGGAAACACCATATATTTT. Protein product: CASSVDRGAGNTIYF.

The gene calls are TRBV2 and TRBJ1-2; D gene unclear. The CDR3 has 12 amino acids. Germline lookup yields CDR1 SNHLY and CDR2 FYNNEI. The ends were cut back, 6 bases at V and 8 bases at J, with 13 bases in the middle. The DNA for the CDR3 is TGTGCCAGCAGAGTCACCAGCGGGGGCTACACCTTC. This translates into CASRVTSGGYTF.

In this sample, this clone turned up a few times. The rearrangement links TRBV5-4 to TRBJ2-6, with D perhaps TRBD1 (6 bases). V lost 4 bases to trimming and J lost 0 bases, with 14 bases between them. The CDR3 contains 17 residues. In germline, CDR1 is SGHNT, CDR2 YYREEE (reference sequence). This chain's CDR3 is CASSQTGSTSGANVLTF. The CDR3 region has the DNA TGTGCCAGCAGCCAGACAGGCTCTACCTCTGGGGCCAACGTCCTGACTTTC.

The chain joins TRBV7-9 to TRBJ2-1, with TRBD2 identical over 7 bases. Germline V gene lookup returns CDR1 SEHNR and CDR2 FQNEAQ (reference sequence). V shed 3 bases, J shed 5 bases, and the junction held 7 bases outside the gene matches. The length of the CDR3 is 15 residues. The DNA of the CDR3 is TGTGCCAGCAGCTTCCCGGAGAGCGGGGACAATGAGCAGTTCTTC. Amino acids: CASSFPESGDNEQFF.

This rearrangement joins TRBV4-2 to TRBJ2-5; 9 positions match TRBD2. V lost 0 bases to trimming and J lost 4 bases; unmatched junction nucleotides: 9. Germline CDR1 and CDR2: LGHNA and YNFKEQ. The length of the CDR3 is 17 residues. The CDR3 region has the DNA TGTGCCAGCAGCCAAGAGCCTAGCGGGAAACATTCAGAGACCCAGTACTTC. Protein sequence: CASSQEPSGKHSETQYF.

This clone was recorded only once. The V and J genes are TRBV30 and TRBJ1-2; 9 nucleotides match TRBD1. CDR1 is GTSNPN and CDR2 is SVGIG in the germline V gene (reference sequence). This CDR3 comprises 15 residues. The V segment lost 1 base and the J segment 4 bases; nucleotides outside the gene matches: 7. CDR3 sequence reads: CAWSAGTGRGYGYTF. CDR3 DNA sequence: TGTGCCTGGAGTGCCGGGACAGGGCGGGGCTATGGCTACACCTTC.

The chain joins TRBV28 to TRBJ2-2; D not resolved. The CDR3 consists of 15 residues. Trimming took 6 bases from V and 3 from J, leaving 14 bases between them. The V gene's germline CDR1 is MDHEN and CDR2 SYDVKM. This CDR3 reads CASSSIHSYTGELFF. The CDR3, as DNA: TGTGCCAGCAGCTCAATCCACAGCTACACCGGGGAGCTGTTTTTT.

The chain uses TRBV11-2 and TRBJ2-3; TRBD2 might be the D (5 bases). With 1 base removed from V and 2 bases from J, the gap between germline ends came to 10 bases. Germline V gene lookup returns CDR1 SGHAT and CDR2 FQNNGV. The CDR3 is made up of 15 amino acids. Here the CDR3 reads CASSLVSGITDTQYF. The CDR3 region has the DNA TGTGCCAGCAGCTTAGTAAGCGGCATCACAGATACGCAGTATTTT.

This sequence joins TRBV5-1 and TRBJ2-5; TRBD2 agrees at 12 bases. The CDR3 length is 17 residues. Germline CDR1 and CDR2: SGHRS and YFSETQ. Trimming removed 1 base from V and 2 bases from J; junction bases left unmatched: 6. Here the CDR3 reads CASSLKLAGGLQETQYF. The CDR3 DNA sequence: TGCGCCAGCAGCTTGAAGCTAGCGGGAGGGTTACAAGAGACCCAGTACTTC. The variable domain in full, with the rest retrieved from reference TRBV5-1 and TRBJ2-5, is KAGVTQTPRYLIKTRGQQVTLSCSPISGHRSVSWYQQTPGQGLQFLFEYFSETQRNKGNFPGRFSGRQFSNSRSEMNVSTLELGDSALYLCASSLKLAGGLQETQYFGPGTRLLVL.

The rearrangement joins TRBV5-1 to TRBJ2-1; TRBD2 aligns across 11 bases. J was trimmed by 3 bases and V by 4 bases; bases with no gene match: 18. CDR1 is SGHRS, CDR2 YFSETQ, per germline. CDR3 length: 20 amino acids. This chain's CDR3 is CASSRHRTSGPDQRYNEQFF. The CDR3 nucleotides read TGCGCCAGCAGCCGACACAGGACTAGCGGGCCTGACCAGCGCTACAATGAGCAGTTCTTC. Variable domain in full (rest from reference TRBV5-1 and TRBJ2-1): KAGVTQTPRYLIKTRGQQVTLSCSPISGHRSVSWYQQTPGQGLQFLFEYFSETQRNKGNFPGRFSGRQFSNSRSEMNVSTLELGDSALYLCASSRHRTSGPDQRYNEQFFGPGTRLTVL.